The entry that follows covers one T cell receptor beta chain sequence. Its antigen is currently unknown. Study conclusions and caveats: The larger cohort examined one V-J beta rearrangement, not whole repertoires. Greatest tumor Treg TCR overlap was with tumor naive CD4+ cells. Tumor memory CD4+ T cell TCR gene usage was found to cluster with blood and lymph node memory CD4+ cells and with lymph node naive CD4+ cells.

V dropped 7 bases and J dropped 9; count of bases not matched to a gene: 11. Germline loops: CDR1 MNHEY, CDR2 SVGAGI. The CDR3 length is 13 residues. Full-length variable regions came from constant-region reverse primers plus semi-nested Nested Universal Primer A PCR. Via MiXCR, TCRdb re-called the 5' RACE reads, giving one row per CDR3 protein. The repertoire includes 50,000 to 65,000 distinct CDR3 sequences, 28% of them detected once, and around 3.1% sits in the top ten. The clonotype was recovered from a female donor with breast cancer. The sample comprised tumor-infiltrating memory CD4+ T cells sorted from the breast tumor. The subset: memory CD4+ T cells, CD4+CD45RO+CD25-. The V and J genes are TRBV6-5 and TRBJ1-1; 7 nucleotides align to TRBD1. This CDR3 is CASKKGTDLQAFF. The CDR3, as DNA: TGTGCCAGCAAGAAAGGGACAGACCTCCAAGCTTTCTTT.